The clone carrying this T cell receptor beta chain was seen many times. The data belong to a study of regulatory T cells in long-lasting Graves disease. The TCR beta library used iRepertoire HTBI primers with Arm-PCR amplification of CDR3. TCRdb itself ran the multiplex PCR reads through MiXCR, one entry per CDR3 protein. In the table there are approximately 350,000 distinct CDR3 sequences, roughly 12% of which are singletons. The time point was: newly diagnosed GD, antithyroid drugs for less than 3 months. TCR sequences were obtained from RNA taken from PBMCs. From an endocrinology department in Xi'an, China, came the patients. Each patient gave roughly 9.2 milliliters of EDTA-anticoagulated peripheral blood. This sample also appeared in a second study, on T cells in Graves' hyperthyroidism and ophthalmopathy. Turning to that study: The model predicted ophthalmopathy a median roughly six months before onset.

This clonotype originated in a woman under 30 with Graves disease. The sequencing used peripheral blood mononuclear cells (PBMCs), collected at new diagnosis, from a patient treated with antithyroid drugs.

For the CDR3, the DNA is TGTGCCAGCAGCCAAGGTGGTGGGAGCTCCTATAATTCACCCCTCCACTTT. Translation: CASSQGGGSSYNSPLHF. The J gene is TRBJ1-6, the V gene TRBV7-2; D gene unclear. From germline, CDR1 is SGHTA and CDR2 FQGNSA. The CDR3 is 17 amino acids. V dropped 5 bases and J dropped 0 bases, with 14 bases sitting between them.